Below are 4 T cell receptor beta chains sequenced from a single sample in a study of blood T cell repertoires in COVID-19. Only in-frame clones appear in the TCRdb table, and some are missing; sequencing was by immunoSEQ multiplex PCR. The sample carries about 410,000 clones, just over 85% recorded once. What was sequenced was peripheral blood. All receptors come from a woman under 40 with active or convalescent COVID-19.

The rearrangement links TRBV7-6 to TRBJ1-1; 8 bases fit TRBD1. CDR3 size: 16 residues. Germline V CDR1 and CDR2: SGHVS, FNYEAQ. J was trimmed by 7 bases and V by 1 base; bases with no gene match: 11. In DNA, the CDR3 is TGTGCCAGCAGCTTAGGGGCAGGGGGCGAGGTGTTTGAAGCTTTCTTT. This encodes CASSLGAGGEVFEAFF.

The chain recombines TRBV7-8 with TRBJ2-3; 7 nucleotides line up with TRBD2. The CDR3 runs to 14 residues. The germline CDR1 and CDR2 sequences are SGHVS and FQNEAQ. V shed 3 bases and J 4 bases; nucleotides not matched to a gene: 4. CDR3 region: CASSLSGGSDTQYF. CDR3 in DNA: TGTGCCAGCAGCTTGTCCGGGGGGTCAGATACGCAGTATTTT. Full variable domain (remainder filled in from reference TRBV7-8 and TRBJ2-3): GAGVSQSPRYKVAKRGQDVALRCDPISGHVSLFWYQQALGQGPEFLTYFQNEAQLDKSGLPSDRFFAERPEGSVSTLKIQRTQQEDSAVYLCASSLSGGSDTQYFGPGTRLTVL.

This clone was found once. The rearrangement joins TRBV5-1 to TRBJ2-7, with TRBD2 matching over 10 bases. J lost 1 base, V lost 0 bases, and 4 bases had no gene match. CDR1 and CDR2 from the germline V gene are SGHRS and YFSETQ. The CDR3 extends over 16 amino acids. Here the CDR3 DNA reads TGCGCCAGCAGCTTGGGGGTAGCGGGAGGATCCTACGAGCAGTACTTC. Translating it yields CASSLGVAGGSYEQYF.

This clone was recorded only once. This chain joins TRBV19 and TRBJ1-2; the D gene is possibly TRBD1 (6 bases). This CDR3 is built from 15 residues. The V end lost 1 base, the J end lost 4 bases, and 13 bases lay between the germline ends. Germline CDR1 LNHDA, CDR2 SQIVND (reference sequence). CDR3 sequence: CASSIGPGAGYGYTF. The CDR3 DNA sequence: TGTGCCAGTAGTATAGGCCCAGGGGCCGGCTATGGCTACACCTTC.